This TCR beta chain appears in the sequencing data of a study of molecular identifiers for immune sequencing clone quantification. This clonotype was recorded at least ten times. Its target is unknown. The V gene lost 2 bases and the J gene lost 4 bases, with 21 bases spanning the gap. The germline V gene encodes CDR1 SQVTM and CDR2 ANQGSEA. The length of the CDR3 is 16 residues. Study-wide findings and caveats: Clone sizes could be underestimated for highly expanded clones when identical TCR molecules share a barcode. Clones above 20 RNA copies held over 99% of effector molecules, under 1% in naive cells.

TCRdb redid the calling of the PCR reads with MiXCR, one entry per CDR3 protein. The data show 600,000 to 650,000 distinct CDR3 sequences, 15% to 20% seen once. Naive CD8 T cells were sorted, and the gate applied was CD8+CD4-CCR7+CD45RA+. This clonotype was sampled from a human donor in good health. Some libraries in this study had Jurkat cell RNA spiked in. The chain carries TRBV29-1 and TRBJ2-7; D is tentatively TRBD1 or TRBD2 (6 bases each). The sample taken for sequencing was naive CD8+ T cells from blood, with Jurkat cell RNA spiked in. The subset: FACS-sorted CD8+CD4-CCR7+CD45RA+ naive T cells. The CDR3 sequence: CSVELAGGFSTYEQYF. The CDR3 DNA is TGCAGCGTTGAACTAGCCGGGGGCTTTTCGACTTACGAGCAGTACTTC.